The source of this TCR beta chain is a study of Graves' ophthalmopathy and Graves' hyperthyroidism. RNA transcripts served as template for amplifying TCR beta CDR3 sequences. HTBI primers primed a first-round RT-PCR, and a second-round multiplex PCR followed. TCRdb itself ran the multiplex PCR reads through MiXCR, one entry per CDR3 protein. The sample holds about 660,000 distinct CDR3 sequences; roughly 39% are singletons and the top ten take under 3.5%. Notes on this clonotype: The antigen remains unidentified.

The V gene's germline CDR1 is SGHRS and CDR2 YFSETQ. CDR3 length: 15 residues. The V end was cut by 4 bases, the J end by 0 bases, with 8 bases between. Regarding the study as a whole: The model's prediction of ophthalmopathy progression had 70.59% sensitivity and around 77% specificity.

Moderately to severely active ophthalmopathy under 3 months, CAS at least 3, NOSPECS at least 4. This chain joins TRBV5-1 and TRBJ2-6; D not resolved. The source is an adult man with Graves' ophthalmopathy. The sequencing sample was made of peripheral blood. This chain's CDR3 is CASSGESSGANVLTF. The CDR3 bases are TGCGCCAGCAGCGGTGAGAGCTCTGGGGCCAACGTCCTGACTTTC. Combining the CDR3 with reference TRBV5-1 and TRBJ2-6 gives the whole variable domain KAGVTQTPRYLIKTRGQQVTLSCSPISGHRSVSWYQQTPGQGLQFLFEYFSETQRNKGNFPGRFSGRQFSNSRSEMNVSTLELGDSALYLCASSGESSGANVLTFGAGSRLTVL.